The 24 T cell receptor beta chains listed next were all sequenced from one sample in a study of blood T cell repertoires in COVID-19. Libraries were prepared by immunoSEQ multiplex PCR; TCRdb keeps only in-frame clonotypes and omits some of them. Among just under 350,000 clones listed, more than 75% were seen once. Source material: peripheral blood. These receptors all come from a woman younger than 35 who had recovered from COVID-19.

The J gene is TRBJ2-3, the V gene TRBV5-6; 14 bases map to TRBD2. V shed 4 bases, J shed 6 bases, and the junction held 4 bases outside the gene matches. The germline CDR1 and CDR2 sequences are SGHDT and YYEEEE. This CDR3 has 15 amino acids. This chain's CDR3 is CASSQGTSGSDTQYF. The CDR3 nucleotides are TGTGCCAGCAGCCAAGGGACTAGCGGGAGTGATACGCAGTATTTT. The full variable domain, rest sourced from reference TRBV5-6 and TRBJ2-3, is DAGVTQSPTHLIKTRGQQVTLRCSPKSGHDTVSWYQQALGQGPQFIFQYYEEEERQRGNFPDRFSGHQFPNYSSELNVNALLLGDSALYLCASSQGTSGSDTQYFGPGTRLTVL.

The chain joins TRBV6-5 to TRBJ1-1, with TRBD1 matching 8 bases. Germline V gene sequence: CDR1 MNHEY, CDR2 SVGAGI. The CDR3 is 15 residues long. After removal of 2 bases from V and 5 bases from J, the junction contained 7 bases not matched to a gene. The CDR3 loop is CASSYPNRGETEAFF. The CDR3 nucleotides read TGTGCCAGCAGTTACCCTAACAGGGGGGAAACTGAAGCTTTCTTT.

In this sample, this clone turned up once. The rearrangement joins TRBV3-1 (or the pseudogene TRBV3-2) to TRBJ2-7, with 10 bases fitting TRBD2. Germline V gene sequence: CDR1 LGHDT, CDR2 YNNKEL (reference sequence). The CDR3 contains 14 residues. After removal of 3 bases from V and 7 bases from J, the junction contained 6 bases not matched to a gene. The CDR3 sequence: CASSQPSGRGEQYV. In nucleotides, the CDR3 is TGTGCCAGCAGCCAGCCCAGCGGGAGGGGAGAGCAGTACGTC.

In its sample, this clone was seen once. The CDR3 reads CSGFVTGVGAEAFF. The DNA of the CDR3 is TGCAGCGGATTCGTGACAGGGGTTGGCGCTGAAGCTTTCTTT. The chain couples TRBV29-1 to TRBJ1-1; the match to TRBD1 covers 8 bases. V lost 7 bases to trimming and J lost 6 bases; unmatched junction nucleotides: 13. Germline V gene sequence: CDR1 SQVTM, CDR2 ANQGSEA. The CDR3 is 14 residues long.

This rearrangement joins TRBV18 to TRBJ2-1, with a weak D call TRBD1 (6 bases). Germline CDR1 and CDR2: KGHSH and LQKENI. The CDR3 sequence is 17 residues long. Trimming took off 6 bases at V and 4 bases at J, with 22 bases between the two ends. The CDR3 region has the DNA TGTGCCAGCTCGCTCACACCCGCCGACAGGACGTACAATGAGCAGTTCTTC. This gives the protein CASSLTPADRTYNEQFF. Drawing the rest from reference TRBV18 and TRBJ2-1, the complete variable domain is NAGVMQNPRHLVRRRGQEARLRCSPMKGHSHVYWYRQLPEEGLKFMVYLQKENIIDESGMPKERFSAEFPKEGPSILRIQQVVRGDSAAYFCASSLTPADRTYNEQFFGPGTRLTVL.

The genes are TRBV4-3 and TRBJ2-1; 11 bases agree with TRBD2. The J segment lost 6 bases and the V segment lost 4 bases, leaving 8 bases of the junction unmatched. This CDR3 region has 16 residues. Germline V gene sequence: CDR1 LGHNA, CDR2 YSLEER. The DNA of the CDR3 is TGCGCCAGCAGCCCGCTAGCGGGAGGACCCCCCAATGAGCAGTTCTTC. Translated, it gives CASSPLAGGPPNEQFF.

The chain recombines TRBV6-2 or TRBV6-3 with TRBJ1-3; D gene ambiguous. Per the germline V gene, CDR1 is MNHEY and CDR2 is SVGEGT. CDR3 length: 16 residues. V lost 2 bases and J lost 2, with 13 bases in between. The CDR3 here is CASSYPLSGTGNTIYF. The CDR3 nucleotides read TGTGCCAGCAGTTACCCCCTGTCCGGGACTGGAAACACCATATATTTT.

The chain employs TRBV6-6 and TRBJ2-7; D is uncertain. CDR3 length: 16 residues. CDR1 and CDR2 from the germline V gene are MNHNY and SVGAGI (reference sequence). The V end lost 4 bases, the J end lost 0 bases, and 16 bases lay between the germline ends. CDR3 in amino acids: CASSSRLYSTSYEQYV. In nucleotides, the CDR3 is TGTGCCAGCAGTTCTAGACTCTATAGTACCTCCTACGAGCAGTACGTC.

This rearrangement joins TRBV12-3 or TRBV12-4 to TRBJ2-1; D is uncertain. The CDR3 covers 11 residues. V lost 3 bases to trimming and J lost 7 bases, with 4 bases between them. The CDR3: CASSFRNEQFF. The CDR3 nucleotides are TGTGCCAGCAGTTTTCGGAATGAGCAGTTCTTC.

V is TRBV3-1 (or the pseudogene TRBV3-2) and J is TRBJ2-1, with a tentative D call TRBD1 (5 bases). The germline V gene encodes CDR1 LGHDT and CDR2 YNNKEL (reference sequence). Trimming pared 1 base from V and 10 bases from J, leaving 11 bases between. This CDR3 contains 13 residues. The CDR3 loop is CASSQVKRGEQFF. The CDR3 region has the DNA TGTGCCAGCAGCCAAGTAAAAAGGGGAGAGCAGTTCTTC.

The gene calls are TRBV7-9 and TRBJ2-1; the match to TRBD1 covers 8 bases. Germline V gene sequence: CDR1 SEHNR, CDR2 FQNEAQ (reference sequence). This CDR3 is built from 12 residues. J lost 15 bases, V lost 0 bases, and 4 bases had no gene match. CDR3 region: CASSLAPDRGFF. In DNA, the CDR3 is TGTGCCAGCAGCTTAGCCCCCGACAGGGGGTTCTTC.

This clone was observed a single time. This chain links TRBV5-1 with TRBJ1-1; possible D gene TRBD1, 6 bases. Germline CDR1 and CDR2: SGHRS and YFSETQ. Trimming shortened V by 4 bases and J by 1 base, and 11 bases separated the two germline ends. This CDR3 is built from 14 residues. The chain's CDR3 is CASSREGQNTEAFF. The CDR3 DNA reads TGCGCCAGCAGCCGAGAGGGACAGAACACTGAAGCTTTCTTT.

This clone was seen a few times. The rearrangement joins TRBV4-1 to TRBJ1-5; 7 nucleotides match TRBD1. CDR1 is MGHRA and CDR2 is YSYEKL in the germline V gene. Trimming at V came to 4 bases and at J to 7 bases, leaving 10 bases not matched to a gene. The CDR3 runs to 15 residues. The CDR3 sequence is CASSLNRQGGQPQHF. CDR3 coding DNA: TGCGCCAGCAGCCTCAACAGACAGGGCGGCCAGCCCCAGCATTTT.

The J gene is TRBJ1-6, the V gene TRBV5-4; perhaps TRBD1 as D (5 bases). Germline V gene lookup returns CDR1 SGHNT and CDR2 YYREEE (reference sequence). The length of the CDR3 is 15 residues. V was cut by 4 bases and J by 3 bases, with 11 bases left in between. The CDR3 nucleotides read TGTGCCAGCAGCCCCGGGCAGGGCTATAATTCACCCCTCCACTTT. It is translated as CASSPGQGYNSPLHF.

The chain is built from TRBV18 and TRBJ2-1, with D hard to call. Trimming left V 3 bases short and J 3 bases short, with 12 bases between. Per germline, CDR1 KGHSH and CDR2 LQKENI. This CDR3 is built from 15 residues. CDR3 residues: CASSPRGQNYNEQFF. The CDR3 DNA reads as TGTGCCAGCTCACCTCGAGGCCAGAACTACAATGAGCAGTTCTTC.

J is TRBJ1-1 and V is TRBV7-8; a weak D match, TRBD1 (5 bases). CDR1 is SGHVS, CDR2 FQNEAQ, per germline. The CDR3 has 17 residues. Trimming shortened V by 5 bases and J by 4 bases, and 23 bases separated the two germline ends. For the CDR3, the DNA is TGTGCCAGCAGCGACACCCGACGGGGTGCGGGGGGCACTGAAGCTTTCTTT. This encodes CASSDTRRGAGGTEAFF.

The chain links TRBV5-5 to TRBJ1-5, with D hard to call. The CDR3 is made up of 15 amino acids. The V end lost 3 bases, the J end lost 2 bases, and 12 bases lay between the germline ends. The germline gives CDR1 SGHKS, CDR2 YYEKEE (reference sequence). The DNA of the CDR3 is TGTGCCAGCAGCTCGAGAGGGTTGGGCAATCAGCCCCAGCATTTT. It specifies CASSSRGLGNQPQHF.

J is TRBJ2-2 and V is TRBV7-2; unclear D gene. The CDR3 is made up of 16 amino acids. Looked up from germline, CDR1 is SGHTA and CDR2 is FQGNSA. The V end lost 3 bases, the J end lost 6 bases, and 17 bases lay between the germline ends. The CDR3 bases are TGTGCCAGCAGCTTCCACCACACGTCACGGGCCGGGGAGCTGTTTTTT. The encoded protein is CASSFHHTSRAGELFF.

This clone has a single count. The chain employs TRBV7-2 and TRBJ2-7; perhaps TRBD2 as D (5 bases). Trimming took 1 base from V and 3 from J, leaving 13 bases between them. The CDR3 has 15 amino acids. CDR1 and CDR2 from the germline V gene are SGHTA and FQGNSA. The CDR3 sequence: CASSLVTSGVYEQYV. In nucleotides, the CDR3 is TGTGCCAGCAGCTTAGTAACGAGCGGAGTCTACGAGCAGTACGTC.

This clone was counted a few times. The chain joins TRBV19 to TRBJ1-1, with a weak D call TRBD1 (6 bases). The CDR3 length is 14 residues. Trimming left V 3 bases short and J 2 bases short, with 10 bases between. Germline V gene lookup returns CDR1 LNHDA and CDR2 SQIVND (reference sequence). The DNA for the CDR3 is TGTGCCAGTAGTATCTGGACAGACAACACTGAAGCTTTCTTT. It translates to CASSIWTDNTEAFF.

V usage is TRBV28 and J usage is TRBJ1-6, with 8 bases aligning to TRBD1. The trim removed 6 bases at V and 11 bases at J, leaving 15 bases unmatched. This CDR3 is built from 16 residues. The germline gives CDR1 MDHEN, CDR2 SYDVKM. The CDR3 region is CASSPPTGAGGPPLHF. CDR3 DNA sequence: TGTGCCAGCAGCCCCCCGACAGGGGCTGGTGGTCCACCCCTCCACTTT.

This chain uses TRBV6-5 with TRBJ2-2, with 8 bases identical to TRBD1. The germline V gene encodes CDR1 MNHEY and CDR2 SVGAGI. Germline trimming cut 8 bases from V and 5 bases from J; bases unmatched to any gene: 10. The CDR3 is made up of 15 amino acids. CDR3 bases: TGTGCCAGCGGATACAGGGGGACTGGGACCGGGGAGCTGTTTTTT. It yields the protein CASGYRGTGTGELFF.

The rearrangement uses TRBV24-1 and TRBJ1-5, with 11 bases aligning to TRBD1. The CDR3 totals 14 residues. V shed 3 bases, J shed 10 bases, and the junction held 4 bases outside the gene matches. CDR1 is KGHDR, CDR2 SFDVKD, per germline. The CDR3 sequence is CATSDRDRGIPQHF. DNA of the CDR3: TGTGCCACCAGTGATCGGGACAGGGGGATACCCCAGCATTTT.

The chain is built from TRBV11-3 and TRBJ2-2; 14 nucleotides line up with TRBD2. Trimming cost V 4 bases and J 5 bases; bases outside gene matches: 12. CDR1 and CDR2 (germline): SGHNT, YENEEA. This CDR3 has 19 amino acids. The CDR3 coding sequence is TGTGCCAGCAGCTCATCCGGGACTAGCGGGAGCATAGGGACCGGGGAGCTGTTTTTT. Its protein product is CASSSSGTSGSIGTGELFF.